This T cell receptor (beta chain) was obtained from a study of spatial heterogeneity in lung cancer. Study information: Across the raw uncorrected reads, a unique TCR and UMI combination was observed, on average, more than ten times.

This clonotype was counted a few times. Time point of the sample: sample taken at primary tumor resection. TCRs were sequenced from unsorted whole RNA of tumor, nontumor lung or PBMC. The donor population consisted of approximately 79 patients with untreated, early-stage non-small cell lung cancer. V dropped 4 bases and J dropped 6; count of bases not matched to a gene: 12. Looked up from germline, CDR1 is SGHRS and CDR2 is YFSETQ. This CDR3 has 16 amino acids. Every TCR cDNA molecule carried a tag that served as a unique molecular identifier. TCRdb reprocessed the 5' RACE reads with MiXCR, giving one entry per CDR3 protein. The sample shows more than 80,000 distinct CDR3 sequences, over 9.5% of them seen only once.

The source material was PBMCs, sampled at surgery. The sequence came from a male donor with early-stage non-small cell lung cancer. The chain uses TRBV5-1 and TRBJ2-2, with 7 bases lining up with TRBD2. This CDR3 reads CASSTGHERGAGELFF. The CDR3 nucleotides read TGCGCCAGCAGCACCGGACATGAACGGGGGGCCGGGGAGCTGTTTTTT.